This T cell receptor (beta chain) was obtained from a study of Graves' ophthalmopathy and Graves' hyperthyroidism (dated by TCRdb to the late 2010s). Broadly, across the study: Hyperthyroidism was considered stable if no progression to ophthalmopathy occurred within 18 months of follow-up. To explore V-J signatures distinguishing ophthalmopathy from hyperthyroidism, a discovery set of 100 patients (roughly 45 ophthalmopathy, some 57 stable hyperthyroidism) was enrolled. In more than 5 hyperthyroidism patients, the T-cell repertoire of thyroid tissue was compared with the T-cell repertoire of blood. Once sampling was done, hyperthyroidism patients were given methimazole at a starting dose of 30 mg daily, while ophthalmopathy patients were given high-dose intravenous methylprednisolone. In total, under 150 blood samples were TCR-sequenced: 40 to 45 ophthalmopathy, 75 hyperthyroidism and roughly 17 hyperthyroidism-to-ophthalmopathy patients. The independent validation cohort included under 20 hyperthyroidism patients plus 17 patients who later progressed from hyperthyroidism to ophthalmopathy. The study used signatures of the TCR beta repertoire to tell Graves' ophthalmopathy apart from Graves' hyperthyroidism and to predict which patients would progress to ophthalmopathy.

Points the paper makes about the study in general: Ophthalmopathy was separated from stable hyperthyroidism by the 13-signature model with just under 90% sensitivity and about 81% specificity in cross-validation and with 80%/75% in the test set. In validation, the model predicted ophthalmopathy progression with about 71% sensitivity and less than 80% specificity; 12 predicted patients were CT-confirmed with GO in a median of about 6.2 months. Among expanded thyroid clonotypes with frequency above 0.001, most also showed up in blood, which suggests that blood repertoires may reflect the thyroid immune response. No statistical method was used to predetermine the sample size, and group allocation was not hidden from the investigators.

For repertoire sequencing, the TCR beta CDR3 regions were amplified from RNA transcripts. The first round of RT-PCR was done with HTBI primers and the Qiagen OneStep RT-PCR kit, and was followed by a second round of multiplex PCR, then size selection and purification. Sequencing of the libraries was carried out on an Illumina HiSeq2000 in paired-end mode with 100 bp reads. From the authors' description of their analysis: SOAPnuke was used for read processing, and reads with adapters, uncalled bases, a mean Phred below 15, or no exact constant-primer or identifier match were discarded. High-quality paired reads were merged with COPE v1.2.5. Each unique nucleotide sequence was treated as a clonotype, and MiTCR v1.1 was used to align the clonotypes to the IMGT TRB V, D and J references. The analysis was limited to V-J combinations with a frequency above 0.0001, which together covered just over 98% of the repertoires. A TCR clonal expansion and chaos score per V-J combination was defined as the ratio of F50 clonal expansion to chaos observed in the TCRdist matrix. Welch's t-statistics and random forest were used to narrow the features down to 13 V-J combinations, which were then fed into a naive Bayes classifier. The Morisita-Horn index was used to measure how similar the thyroid and blood repertoires were. TCRdb reanalyzed the raw reads on its own, using fastp at Q25 for trimming and MiXCR for clone calling, and kept in-frame beta chains. CDR3 protein duplicates are merged, each entry listing the most common genes and DNA. These V and J calls are TCRdb output, not the study's own analysis. The sample data list around 1.1 million distinct CDR3 sequences, and 35% to 40% of these were observed just once. The biggest ten clones account for 11% of the sample.

This clonotype was found many times. The target of this receptor is not known. Base quality data are lacking; no much larger clone is found one base away. Patients with hyperthyroidism were aged 18 to 65 years, had been newly diagnosed, and had a disease duration of less than 2 months. Anyone with other autoimmune diseases, uncontrolled infections, pregnancy or lactation was excluded from the study. Diagnosis was based on clinical symptoms, serum thyroxine, TRAb, thyroid ultrasound and orbital computed tomography. Trizol reagent was used to extract the total RNA, and its quality was then checked on an Agilent 2100 Bioanalyzer. The TCR sequence derives from an adult man with Graves' hyperthyroidism. The sequencing input was peripheral blood or thyroid tissue (not recorded which).

CDR3 protein: CASSPVEGIREQYF. In nucleotide form, the sequence is TGTGCCAGCAGCCCAGTGGAGGGAATACGCGAGCAGTACTTC. The chain employs TRBV6-5 and TRBJ2-7; a tentative D call is TRBD2 (6 bases match). The germline V gene gives CDR1 as MNHEY and CDR2 as SVGAGI. The junction carries 18 bases between V and J, which are trimmed by 6 bases and 6 bases respectively. Taken from cysteine to phenylalanine, the CDR3 has 14 residues. Only the CDR3 part of the read is kept: 42 bases, read in frame from the first base.